This TCR beta chain is drawn from a study of human T cells and chemical hapten exposure. Study observations and caveats: Patch test scores rose with PT1 expanded TCR counts, a positive correlation.

Unmatched junction bases numbered 3, after V lost 1 base and J lost 6 bases. The germline gives CDR1 LGHDT, CDR2 YNNKEL (reference sequence). The CDR3 is 13 residues long. The time point is: patch test 3, about 24 weeks after DPC sensitization. Sample treatment: therapeutic diphenylcyclopropenone sensitization with weekly scalp DPC. Only a few counts were recorded for this clonotype. Its antigen remains unknown. TCRdb reprocessed the RACE reads via MiXCR and lists one record per CDR3 protein. The sample consists of 95,000 to 150,000 distinct CDR3 sequences, 11% of them appearing once. Specimen: whole blood, collected in connection with sensitization to the hapten diphenylcyclopropenone (DPC). This receptor was identified in a woman aged 50 to 60 with alopecia areata. Some clones in this sample may be carry-over from other donors' samples. V usage is TRBV3-1 and J usage is TRBJ2-7, with 7 bases matching TRBD2. The CDR3 reads CASSQGPGGEQYF. CDR3 nucleotide sequence: TGTGCCAGCAGCCAAGGCCCGGGGGGCGAGCAGTACTTC.